These 19 T cell receptor beta chains came from one sample sequenced in a study of T cell repertoires in cytomegalovirus infection. Their antigens remain unidentified. TCRdb redid the calling of the reads with MiXCR, one entry per CDR3 protein. Of some 700,000 distinct CDR3 sequences in the sample, around a third were seen once. Sequenced here: cultured PBMCs, sampled from culture after CMV antigen stimulation. These receptors came from a human donor in good health (CMV status not recorded). Some clones in this sample may be carry-over from other donors' samples.

This clonotype was observed many times. A read error may produce the germline difference seen at one junction end. The rearrangement joins TRBV7-2 to TRBJ2-5; 12 bases align to TRBD2. Germline V CDR1 and CDR2: SGHTA, FQGNSA. This CDR3 has 15 residues. CDR3 protein: CASSLAGGLQETQYF. DNA of the CDR3: TGTGCCAGCAGCCTAGCGGGAGGGTTACAAGAGACCCAGTACTTC.

The sample holds a few counts of this clonotype. J is TRBJ2-2 and V is TRBV25-1, with D tentatively TRBD1 (5 bases). CDR3 size: 12 residues. Trimming cost V 7 bases and J 13 bases, with 16 bases left between them. Looked up from germline, CDR1 is MGHDK and CDR2 is SYGVNS. DNA of the CDR3: TGTGCCAGCAAAGAGGAAGGGGAACGGCTGTTTTTT. As protein: CASKEEGERLFF.

This clonotype was detected only a few times. The chain joins TRBV7-2 to TRBJ2-1, with a weak D call TRBD2 (6 bases). Between the trimmed V and J ends, which lost 4 bases and 10 bases, there was a span of 17 bases. This CDR3 spans 14 amino acids. Per the germline V gene, CDR1 is SGHTA and CDR2 is FQGNSA. The CDR3 sequence: CASSSLTRDKEQFF. The CDR3 region has the DNA TGTGCCAGCAGCTCCTTGACTAGGGATAAGGAGCAGTTCTTC.

Only a few counts were recorded for this clonotype. The CDR3 DNA is TGTGCCAGCAGACGTCCCGGGACAGGGTATGGCTACACCTTC. This codes for CASRRPGTGYGYTF. V usage is TRBV12-3 or TRBV12-4 and J usage is TRBJ1-2; the match to TRBD1 covers 9 bases. V was clipped by 6 bases and J by 5 bases; unmatched bases: 7. The CDR3 spans 14 residues.

This clonotype was picked up a small number of times. This rearrangement joins TRBV5-4 to TRBJ2-1; D gene uncertain. The CDR3 consists of 16 residues. Trimming removed 4 bases at V and 0 bases at J, with 14 bases between. Per germline, CDR1 SGHNT and CDR2 YYREEE (reference sequence). CDR3 coding DNA: TGTGCCAGCAGCCGAAAGAAGGAGAGCTCCTACAATGAGCAGTTCTTC. Amino acids: CASSRKKESSYNEQFF.

This clonotype turned up a few times. V gene TRBV12-3 or TRBV12-4 combines with J gene TRBJ1-2; a possible D gene is TRBD1 (6 bases). This CDR3 is 13 amino acids long. The germline V and J ends were trimmed by 7 bases and 10 bases, with 19 bases remaining between them. Written as DNA, the CDR3 is TGTGCCAGCACCCCTGGGGGGGGCGATGTCTACACCTTC. Its translation: CASTPGGGDVYTF.

There are a few counts of this clonotype. V and J are TRBV5-6 and TRBJ2-7; 10 nucleotides match TRBD2. This CDR3 comprises 16 residues. With V trimmed by 4 bases and J by 0 bases, 7 bases remained unmatched. Germline CDR1 is SGHDT and CDR2 is YYEEEE. The CDR3 sequence: CASSLLGTSDSYEQYF. The CDR3 coding sequence is TGTGCCAGCAGCCTCCTCGGGACTAGCGACTCCTACGAGCAGTACTTC.

The chain is built from TRBV20-1 and TRBJ2-1, with D hard to call. This CDR3 has 12 residues. In germline, CDR1 is DFQATT, CDR2 SNEGSKA (reference sequence). V dropped 1 base and J dropped 6 bases, with 7 bases sitting between them. Here the CDR3 DNA reads TGCAGTGCTAGAGGGGGATTCAATGAGCAGTTCTTC. Encoded protein: CSARGGFNEQFF.

V gene TRBV10-1 combines with J gene TRBJ2-1; 8 bases fit TRBD2. The length of the CDR3 is 16 residues. V was pared by 4 bases and J by 9 bases, with 14 bases of the junction left unmatched. The germline V gene has CDR1 WNHNN and CDR2 SYGVQD (reference sequence). CDR3 amino acids: CASSGAGDSGMGEQFF. In DNA form, the CDR3 reads TGCGCCAGCAGTGGAGCGGGAGATTCGGGAATGGGTGAGCAGTTCTTC.

This clonotype was detected a few times. V usage is TRBV12-5 and J usage is TRBJ1-5; 8 bases align to TRBD1. Per the germline V gene, CDR1 is LGHNT and CDR2 is FRNRAP. V lost 0 bases to trimming and J lost 6 bases; unmatched junction nucleotides: 7. The CDR3 is 16 residues long. The CDR3 DNA follows: TGTGCTAGTGGTTTGGTACAGGGGGGATTGATTCAGCCCCAGCATTTT. Translating it yields CASGLVQGGLIQPQHF.

The gene calls are TRBV12-3 or TRBV12-4 and TRBJ2-7; TRBD2 agrees at 8 bases. J was trimmed by 3 bases and V by 6 bases; bases with no gene match: 10. CDR3 length: 15 amino acids. The CDR3 spells CASSTPGGGSYEQYF. As DNA, the CDR3 is TGTGCCAGCAGCACCCCCGGGGGGGGCAGCTACGAGCAGTACTTC.

The chain has TRBV20-1 and TRBJ2-7; no clear D. The CDR3 loop spans 15 amino acids. Germline-derived CDR1 and CDR2 are DFQATT and SNEGSKA (reference sequence). Deletions cut 2 bases from V and 0 bases from J, with 14 bases between. CDR3 in DNA: TGCAGTGCTAGAAATCAAAGGACGGACTCCTACGAGCAGTACTTC. This translates into CSARNQRTDSYEQYF.

This clonotype came up a few times. V usage is TRBV27 and J usage is TRBJ1-1; a weak D match, TRBD1 (5 bases). The germline V gene has CDR1 MNHEY and CDR2 SMNVEV (reference sequence). V was cut by 5 bases and J by 10 bases, with 20 bases left in between. The CDR3 sequence is 14 residues long. The CDR3 nucleotides are TGTGCCAGCAGTCCTGCCGGGGCTGGAGTTTTAGCTTTCTTT. This gives the protein CASSPAGAGVLAFF.

This clonotype appeared a few times. The chain joins TRBV7-2 to TRBJ2-1, with a tentative D call TRBD2 (5 bases). V was trimmed by 2 bases and J by 5 bases, leaving 10 bases between them. CDR3 length: 14 amino acids. Germline CDR1 and CDR2: SGHTA and FQGNSA. The CDR3, as DNA: TGTGCCAGCAGCTTACAACCGCGGGACAATGAGCAGTTCTTC. It yields the protein CASSLQPRDNEQFF.

The gene calls are TRBV3-1 and TRBJ2-1, with D tentatively TRBD1 or TRBD2 (5 bases each). CDR1 is LGHDT and CDR2 is YNNKEL in the germline V gene (reference sequence). The CDR3 has 15 amino acids. V was pared by 8 bases and J by 6 bases, with 20 bases between. CDR3 bases: TGTGCCAGCGGGGGACGCACTTGGCGTGTCAATGAGCAGTTCTTC. Its translation: CASGGRTWRVNEQFF.

In its sample, this clonotype was seen a few times. This rearrangement joins TRBV7-9 to TRBJ2-1, with no clear D. The CDR3 has 11 residues. V lost 5 bases and J 9 bases, leaving 8 bases between the germline ends. Looked up from germline, CDR1 is SEHNR and CDR2 is FQNEAQ (reference sequence). CDR3 nucleotide sequence: TGTGCCAGCAGCGATCGGAGTGAGCAGTTCTTC. It yields the protein CASSDRSEQFF.

The chain employs TRBV20-1 and TRBJ2-3, with 9 bases fitting TRBD2. The CDR3 is 15 residues long. Germline V gene sequence: CDR1 DFQATT, CDR2 SNEGSKA (reference sequence). Trimming took 5 bases from V and 6 from J; bases not matched to a gene: 12. The CDR3 region is CSAPASGVLWDTQYF. The CDR3 DNA is TGCAGTGCTCCCGCTAGCGGGGTCCTTTGGGATACGCAGTATTTT.

This clonotype was found many times. In DNA, the CDR3 is TGTGCCAGTAGTATAAAAGGGACAGGGAATCAGCCCCAGCATTTT. Encoded protein: CASSIKGTGNQPQHF. The chain combines TRBV19 with TRBJ1-5; 9 bases are a match to TRBD1. The J segment lost 4 bases and the V segment lost 2 bases, leaving 3 bases of the junction unmatched. The CDR3 length is 15 residues. Germline CDR1 and CDR2: LNHDA and SQIVND (reference sequence).

The CDR3 sequence is CATSGTGRAGEQFF. The CDR3 coding sequence is TGTGCCACCAGTGGGACCGGGAGGGCCGGAGAGCAGTTCTTC. This chain connects TRBV24-1 to TRBJ2-1; 8 nucleotides line up with TRBD2. This CDR3 has 14 residues. Germline values: CDR1 KGHDR, CDR2 SFDVKD. J was trimmed by 10 bases and V by 5 bases; bases with no gene match: 9.